This T cell receptor (beta chain) was profiled in a study of cytomegalovirus exposure and HLA in healthy donors. Study-wide points: Accounts indicate the classifier identified cytomegalovirus status with strong specificity and sensitivity.

As concerns this clone: Its antigen is not identified.

CDR3 length: 12 residues. Germline assignment: CDR1 MNHEY and CDR2 SVGAGI. Trimming removed 8 bases at V and 9 bases at J, with 14 bases between. Repertoires were generated with immunoSEQ multiplex PCR, while TCRdb's copy carries only in-frame clones and drops some. The table includes a few hundred thousand clones, 86% detected once. This chain connects TRBV6-5 to TRBJ2-1, with unresolved D. Sequencing was carried out using PBMCs. This receptor was identified in a woman younger than 35 in good health and CMV-seronegative. The CDR3 loop reads CASATYSGEQFF. In DNA, the CDR3 is TGTGCCAGCGCAACGTACTCGGGTGAGCAGTTCTTC.